What follows describes a single T cell receptor (beta chain). Its antigen is not known. The sample belongs to a study of radiotherapy plus CTLA-4 blockade in lung cancer. This CDR3 contains 12 residues. V was trimmed by 3 bases and J by 1 base, leaving 4 bases between them. CDR1 SGHRS and CDR2 YFSETQ come from the germline V gene. Notes on the study in general: Some TCR clones had been derived from tumors. These clones expanded in peripheral blood after radiotherapy plus ipilimumab. Early blood T cell clone changes and increased post-radiation serum interferon-beta were reportedly the strongest response predictors.

The assay was immunoSEQ multiplex PCR, and TCRdb's table has in-frame clones only and misses some. The table records 25,000 to 35,000 clones, over 60% of them present only once. The material sequenced was peripheral blood, taken from a patient treated with radiotherapy plus ipilimumab. This receptor was obtained from a human donor with non-small cell lung cancer that progressed on radiotherapy plus ipilimumab. The gene calls are TRBV5-1 and TRBJ1-1; no reliable D call. The CDR3 loop is CASSSGNTEAFF. The CDR3, as DNA: TGCGCCAGCAGCTCGGGGAACACTGAAGCTTTCTTT.